Following are 8 T cell receptor beta chains from one sample sequenced in a study of T cell responses to AZD1222 COVID-19 vaccine. Data came from immunoSEQ multiplex PCR; TCRdb stores just in-frame clones and leaves some out. The profile covers roughly 160,000 clones, with 70% to 90% appearing a single time and roughly 4.3% taken by the ten largest. Material: peripheral blood, obtained 28 days after the second AZD1222 dose. The receptor source for this set is an adult who received the AZD1222 COVID-19 vaccine.

The V and J genes are TRBV28 and TRBJ1-1; D is perhaps TRBD1 (5 bases). Trimming removed 6 bases from V and 7 bases from J, with 18 bases in between. This CDR3 is built from 14 residues. Germline V CDR1 and CDR2: MDHEN, SYDVKM. CDR3 in DNA: TGTGCCAGCAGACTTGATTCAGGGACGGATGAAGCTTTCTTT. It encodes CASRLDSGTDEAFF.

V is TRBV7-9 and J is TRBJ1-6; no firm D call. Trimming took 3 bases from V and 5 from J, leaving 8 bases between them. The CDR3 length is 14 residues. The germline gives CDR1 SEHNR, CDR2 FQNEAQ (reference sequence). Here the CDR3 reads CASSFRGNNSPLHF. CDR3 DNA sequence: TGTGCCAGCAGCTTCCGGGGTAATAATTCACCCCTCCACTTT.

CDR3 region: CASSSAGAMKGYF. The CDR3 DNA sequence: TGTGCCAGCAGTTCAGCGGGGGCCATGAAAGGGTACTTC. This chain joins TRBV12-3 or TRBV12-4 and TRBJ2-7, with 8 bases that match TRBD2. The V gene end was trimmed by 4 bases and the J gene end by 12 bases; junction bases not matched to a gene: 11. The CDR3 totals 13 residues.

The V and J genes are TRBV27 and TRBJ2-7; D tentatively fits TRBD1 or TRBD2 (6 bases each). This CDR3 is built from 14 residues. Between the trimmed V and J ends, which lost 5 bases and 4 bases, there was a span of 15 bases. The germline CDR1 and CDR2 sequences are MNHEY and SMNVEV (reference sequence). CDR3 amino acids: CASSPRGRGYEQYF. CDR3 sequence (DNA): TGTGCCAGCAGTCCCCGGGGGCGAGGATACGAGCAGTACTTC.

This rearrangement joins TRBV3-1 (or the pseudogene TRBV3-2) to TRBJ1-4, with 7 bases fitting TRBD1. Germline assignment: CDR1 LGHDT and CDR2 YNNKEL (reference sequence). This CDR3 spans 14 amino acids. V lost 0 bases, J lost 6 bases, and 1 base stayed unmatched. The CDR3 protein is CASSQDRGYEKLFF. For the CDR3, the DNA is TGTGCCAGCAGCCAAGACAGGGGGTATGAAAAACTGTTTTTT.

V and J are TRBV11-3 and TRBJ2-3, with D perhaps matching TRBD1 (5 bases). V lost 3 bases to trimming and J lost 4 bases, with 8 bases between them. From germline, CDR1 is SGHNT and CDR2 YENEEA. The CDR3 is made up of 13 amino acids. This CDR3 is CASSFQGADTQYF. CDR3 bases: TGTGCCAGCAGCTTTCAAGGGGCAGATACGCAGTATTTT.

This rearrangement joins TRBV10-2 to TRBJ1-1; TRBD1 might be the D (5 bases). This CDR3 comprises 14 residues. Germline V gene data show CDR1 as WSHSY and CDR2 as SAAADI. V gave up 0 bases and J gave up 1 base, with 6 bases separating them. The CDR3 DNA follows: TGCGCCAGCAGTGAGTCGGGGGGGAACACTGAAGCTTTCTTT. It translates to CASSESGGNTEAFF.

The chain couples TRBV12-3 or TRBV12-4 to TRBJ2-2; D ambiguous. Between the trimmed V and J ends, which lost 6 bases and 2 bases, there was a span of 4 bases. The CDR3 sequence is 12 residues long. The CDR3 here is CASSPNTGELFF. For the CDR3, the DNA is TGTGCCAGCAGCCCTAACACCGGGGAGCTGTTTTTT.